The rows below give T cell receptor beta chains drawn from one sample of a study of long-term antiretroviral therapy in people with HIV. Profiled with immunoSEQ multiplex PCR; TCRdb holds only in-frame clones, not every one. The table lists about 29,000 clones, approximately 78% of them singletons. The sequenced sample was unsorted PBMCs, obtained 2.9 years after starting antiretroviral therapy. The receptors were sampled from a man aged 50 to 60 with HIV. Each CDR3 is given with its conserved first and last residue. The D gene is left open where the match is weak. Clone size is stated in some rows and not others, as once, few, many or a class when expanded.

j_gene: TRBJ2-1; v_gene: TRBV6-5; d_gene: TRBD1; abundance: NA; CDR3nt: TGTGCCAGCAGCCAACAGGGGGTACATGAGCAGTTCTTC; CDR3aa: CASSQQGVHEQFF
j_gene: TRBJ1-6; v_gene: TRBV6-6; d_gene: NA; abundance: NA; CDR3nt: TGTGCCAGCAGACGAGAAGTTGGTTCACCCCTCCACTTT; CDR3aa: CASRREVGSPLHF
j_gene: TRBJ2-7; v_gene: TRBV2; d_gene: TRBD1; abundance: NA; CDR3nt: TGTGCCAGCACCGCAAGGGGGCGAGGATACGAGCAGTACTTC; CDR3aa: CASTARGRGYEQYF
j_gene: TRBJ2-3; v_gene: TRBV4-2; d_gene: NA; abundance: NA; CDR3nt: TGTGCCAGCAGCCAAGATCCAGGGACAGATACGCAGTATTTT; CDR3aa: CASSQDPGTDTQYF
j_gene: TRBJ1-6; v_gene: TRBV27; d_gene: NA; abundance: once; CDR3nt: TGTGCCAGTTCGCAGGAGAGCTCCTATAATTCACCCCTCCACTTT; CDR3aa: CASSQESSYNSPLHF
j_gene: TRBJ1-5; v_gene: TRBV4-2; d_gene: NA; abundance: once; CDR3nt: TGTGCCAGCAGCCAAAATCGGGGGGGTCAGCCCCAGCATTTT; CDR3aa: CASSQNRGGQPQHF
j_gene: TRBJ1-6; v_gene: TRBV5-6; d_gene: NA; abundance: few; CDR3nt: TGTGCCAGCAGCTTGGCGGGCCGCAATTCACCCCTCCACTTT; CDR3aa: CASSLAGRNSPLHF
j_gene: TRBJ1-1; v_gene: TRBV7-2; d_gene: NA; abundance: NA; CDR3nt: TGTGCCAGCAGCACCTGGACGGGGAACACTGAAGCTTTCTTT; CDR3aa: CASSTWTGNTEAFF
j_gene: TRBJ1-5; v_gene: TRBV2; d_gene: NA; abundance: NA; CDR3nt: TGTGCCAGCACCTGGGGCGGGGGTCAGCCCCAGCATTTT; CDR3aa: CASTWGGGQPQHF
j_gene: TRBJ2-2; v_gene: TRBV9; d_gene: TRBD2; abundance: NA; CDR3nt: TGTGCCAGCAGCCTGCGGGGGGCGAACACCGGGGAGCTGTTTTTT; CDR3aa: CASSLRGANTGELFF
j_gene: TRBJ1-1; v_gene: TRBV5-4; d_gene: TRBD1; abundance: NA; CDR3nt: TGTGCCAGCAGCTTGGAAAGACAGGGGTCCGACACTGAAGCTTTCTTT; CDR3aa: CASSLERQGSDTEAFF
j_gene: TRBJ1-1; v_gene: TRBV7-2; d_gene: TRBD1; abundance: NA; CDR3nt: TGTGCCAGCAGCCCCCGACAGGGGATCATGAACACTGAAGCTTTCTTT; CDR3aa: CASSPRQGIMNTEAFF
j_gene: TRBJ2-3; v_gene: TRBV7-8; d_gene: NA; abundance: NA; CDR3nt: TGTGCCAGCAGCTCGCAAGGAGATACGCAGTATTTT; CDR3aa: CASSSQGDTQYF
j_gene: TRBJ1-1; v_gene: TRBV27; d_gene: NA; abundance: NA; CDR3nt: TGTGCCAGCAGTCCCCGGGGAGGGAGCACTGAAGCTTTCTTT; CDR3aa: CASSPRGGSTEAFF
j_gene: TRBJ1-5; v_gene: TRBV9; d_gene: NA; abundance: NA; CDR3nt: TGTGCCAGCAGCGTAGAGGGCAGACTCAATCAGCCCCAGCATTTT; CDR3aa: CASSVEGRLNQPQHF
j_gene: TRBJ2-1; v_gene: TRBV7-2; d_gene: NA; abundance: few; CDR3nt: TGTGCCAGCAGCCCCGGGGGCCCGAGGGGTGAGCAGTTCTTC; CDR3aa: CASSPGGPRGEQFF
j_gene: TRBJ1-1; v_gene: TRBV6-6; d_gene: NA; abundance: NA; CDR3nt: TGTGCCGGGACCCCCACAGGGCGTAGCGCTGAAGCTTTCTTT; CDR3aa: CAGTPTGRSAEAFF
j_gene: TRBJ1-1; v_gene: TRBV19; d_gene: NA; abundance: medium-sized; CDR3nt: TGTGCCAGTAGTACATCAGGGGAAGGCACTGAAGCTTTCTTT; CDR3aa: CASSTSGEGTEAFF
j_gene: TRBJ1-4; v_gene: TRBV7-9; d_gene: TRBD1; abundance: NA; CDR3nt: TGTGCCAGCAGCTTGACGGGACAGATCACTAATGAAAAACTGTTTTTT; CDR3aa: CASSLTGQITNEKLFF
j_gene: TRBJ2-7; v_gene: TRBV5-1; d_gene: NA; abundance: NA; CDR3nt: TGCGCCAGCAGCTCCACTGGGGGCTACGAGCAGTACTTC; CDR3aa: CASSSTGGYEQYF
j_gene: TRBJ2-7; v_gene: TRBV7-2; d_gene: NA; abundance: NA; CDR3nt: TGTGCCAGCAGCTTAGAGGAATATGCAGGGTCCTACGAGCAGTACTTC; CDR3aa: CASSLEEYAGSYEQYF
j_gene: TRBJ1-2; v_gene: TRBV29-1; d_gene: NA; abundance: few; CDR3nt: TGCAGCGTTGATTCGGGAGGGTTGGGCTATGGCTACACCTTC; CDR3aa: CSVDSGGLGYGYTF
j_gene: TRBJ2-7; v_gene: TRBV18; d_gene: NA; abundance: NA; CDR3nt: TGTGCCAGCTCAGGGGGCGGTGTGGACGAGCAGTACTTC; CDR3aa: CASSGGGVDEQYF
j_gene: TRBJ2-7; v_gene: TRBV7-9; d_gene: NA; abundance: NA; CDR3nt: TGTGCCAGCAGCAAAAGGGACTTGGGGCAGTACTTC; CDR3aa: CASSKRDLGQYF
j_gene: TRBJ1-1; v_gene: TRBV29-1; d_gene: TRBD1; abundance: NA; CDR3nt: TGCAGCGTTGCGACAGGGGAAAGGACTGAAGCTTTCTTT; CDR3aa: CSVATGERTEAFF
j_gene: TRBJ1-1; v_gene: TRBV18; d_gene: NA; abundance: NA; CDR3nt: TGTGCCAGCTCACCCGGGATCCAGGCCACTGAAGCTTTCTTT; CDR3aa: CASSPGIQATEAFF
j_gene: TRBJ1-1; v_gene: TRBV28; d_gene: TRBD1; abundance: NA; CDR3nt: TGTGCCACGACAGGGGGCGAGAACACTGAAGCTTTCTTT; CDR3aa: CATTGGENTEAFF
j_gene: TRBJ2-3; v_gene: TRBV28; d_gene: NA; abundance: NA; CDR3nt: TGTGCCAGCACTCCGCGGGGTAGGAGCACAGATACGCAGTATTTT; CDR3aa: CASTPRGRSTDTQYF
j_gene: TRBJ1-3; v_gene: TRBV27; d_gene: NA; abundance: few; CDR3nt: TGTGCCAGCAGTTTGACAGACTCTGGAAACACCATATATTTT; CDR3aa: CASSLTDSGNTIYF
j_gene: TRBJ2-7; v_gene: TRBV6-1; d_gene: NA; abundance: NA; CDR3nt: TGTGCCAGCAGTGAACGGGGTTCGAGCACTACGATCGAGCAGTACTTC; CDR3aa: CASSERGSSTTIEQYF
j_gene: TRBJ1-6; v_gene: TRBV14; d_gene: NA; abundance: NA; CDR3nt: TGTGCCAAGACCCTCCTCGGGAATTCACCCCTCCACTTT; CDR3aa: CAKTLLGNSPLHF
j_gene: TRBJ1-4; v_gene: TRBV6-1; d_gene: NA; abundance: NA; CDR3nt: TGTGCCAGCAACAATCAGGGACTGGGTAATGAAAAACTGTTTTTT; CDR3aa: CASNNQGLGNEKLFF
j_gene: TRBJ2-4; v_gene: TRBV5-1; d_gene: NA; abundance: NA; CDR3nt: TGCGCCAGCAGCTTGACGGGCGGGGCCAAAAACATTCAGTACTTC; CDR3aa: CASSLTGGAKNIQYF
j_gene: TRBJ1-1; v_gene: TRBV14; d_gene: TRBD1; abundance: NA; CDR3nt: TGTGCCAGCAGCCAAGTGGGGACAGTGGGCACTGAAGCTTTCTTT; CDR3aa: CASSQVGTVGTEAFF
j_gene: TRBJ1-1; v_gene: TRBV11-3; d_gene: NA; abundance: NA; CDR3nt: TGTGCCAGCAGCCGCAGGGGTGACACTGAAGCTTTCTTT; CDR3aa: CASSRRGDTEAFF
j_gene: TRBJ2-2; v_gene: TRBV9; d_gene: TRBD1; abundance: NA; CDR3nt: TGTGCCAGCAGCAACCGGGACAGGGGTTACACCGGGGAGCTGTTTTTT; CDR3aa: CASSNRDRGYTGELFF
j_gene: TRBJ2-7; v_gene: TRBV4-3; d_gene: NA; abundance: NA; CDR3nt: TGCGCCAGCAGCTCAGATGGAGGGTACGAGCAGTACTTC; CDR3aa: CASSSDGGYEQYF
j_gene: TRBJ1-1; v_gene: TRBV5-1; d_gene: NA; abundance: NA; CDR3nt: TGCGCCAGCAGCTTGGGGGTGGGGGAGAGAACTGAAGCTTTCTTT; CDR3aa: CASSLGVGERTEAFF
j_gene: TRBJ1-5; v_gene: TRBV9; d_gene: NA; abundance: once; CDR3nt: TGTGCCAGCAGCGTAGAAGGTCATAGCAATCAGCCCCAGCATTTT; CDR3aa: CASSVEGHSNQPQHF
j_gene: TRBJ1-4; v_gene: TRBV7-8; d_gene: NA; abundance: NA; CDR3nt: TGTGCCAGCAGCTTCCGCGTGGGGGGTGTTAATGAAAAACTGTTTTTT; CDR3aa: CASSFRVGGVNEKLFF
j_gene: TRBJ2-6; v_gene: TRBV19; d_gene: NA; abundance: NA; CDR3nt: TGTGCCAGTAGTACCCTACAGGACTCTGGGGCCAACGTCCTGACTTTC; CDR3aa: CASSTLQDSGANVLTF
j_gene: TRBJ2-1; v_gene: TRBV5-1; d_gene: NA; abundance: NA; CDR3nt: TGCGCCAGCAGCTTGTCAGGCCGCCGGTCCTACAATGAGCAGTTCTTC; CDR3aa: CASSLSGRRSYNEQFF
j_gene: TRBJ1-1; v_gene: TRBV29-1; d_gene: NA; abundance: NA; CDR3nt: TGCAGCGCTGGGGAGAGCGCCATGAACACTGAAGCTTTCTTT; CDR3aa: CSAGESAMNTEAFF
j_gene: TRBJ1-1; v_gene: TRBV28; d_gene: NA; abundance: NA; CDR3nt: TGTGCCAGCAGTTTAACCGCCCCCTTTGAAGCTTTCTTT; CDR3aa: CASSLTAPFEAFF
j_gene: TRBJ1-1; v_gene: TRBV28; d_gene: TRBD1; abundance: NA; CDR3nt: TGTGCCAGCAGTTTGGGGACAGGGGTAGGAAACACTGAAGCTTTCTTT; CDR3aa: CASSLGTGVGNTEAFF
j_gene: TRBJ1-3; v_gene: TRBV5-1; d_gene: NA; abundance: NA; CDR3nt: TGCGCCAGCAGCGAGGGACACCGGAAGCCCTTGGGCACCATATATTTT; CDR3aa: CASSEGHRKPLGTIYF
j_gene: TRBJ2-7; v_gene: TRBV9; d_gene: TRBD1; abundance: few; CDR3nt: TGTGCCAGCAGTGCACAGGGGGCCTACGAGCAGTACTTC; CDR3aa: CASSAQGAYEQYF
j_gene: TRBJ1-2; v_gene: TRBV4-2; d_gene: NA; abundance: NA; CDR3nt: TGTGCCAGCTCCCAGGGACCCAACTATGGCTACACCTTC; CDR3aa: CASSQGPNYGYTF